Shown below are 30 T cell receptor beta chains from a single sample sequenced in a study of T cell responses to AZD1222 COVID-19 vaccine. The assay was immunoSEQ multiplex PCR, and TCRdb's table has in-frame clones only and misses some. This table holds about 78,000 clones, roughly 82% found once. Sample: peripheral blood, taken on day 0 of AZD1222 vaccination. The receptors come from an adult in good health.

The rearrangement joins TRBV14 to TRBJ2-1; D not certain. The V end was cut by 0 bases, the J end by 1 base, with 10 bases between. CDR1 and CDR2 from the germline V gene are SGHDN and FVKESK. The CDR3 contains 16 residues. Here the CDR3 DNA reads TGTGCCAGCAGCCAAGACGGATCATTGTCCTACAATGAGCAGTTCTTC. It is translated as CASSQDGSLSYNEQFF.

In its sample, this clone ranks as medium-sized. This chain joins TRBV7-9 and TRBJ2-7, with D unresolved. The CDR3 has 13 amino acids. V gave up 5 bases and J gave up 3 bases, with 11 bases separating them. Germline V CDR1 and CDR2: SEHNR, FQNEAQ (reference sequence). CDR3 nucleotides: TGTGCCAGCAGCCACGGCACCCACTACGAGCAGTACTTC. It specifies CASSHGTHYEQYF.

The rearrangement joins TRBV9 to TRBJ1-6; TRBD1 is a possible D gene (6 bases). Germline CDR1 and CDR2: SGDLS and YYNGEE. This CDR3 comprises 14 residues. Between the trimmed V and J ends, which lost 0 bases and 10 bases, there was a span of 11 bases. The CDR3, as DNA: TGTGCCAGCAGCGTAGGACAGGTAGACTCACCCCTCCACTTT. This codes for CASSVGQVDSPLHF.

The chain uses TRBV6-6 and TRBJ2-7; 8 nucleotides line up with TRBD1. V lost 0 bases and J lost 5; bases outside the gene matches: 3. The CDR3 is made up of 14 amino acids. CDR1 is MNHNY, CDR2 SVGAGI, per germline (reference sequence). This CDR3 reads CASSYSQGADEQYF. The CDR3 DNA reads as TGTGCCAGCAGTTACTCGCAGGGGGCGGACGAGCAGTACTTC.

The sample holds a few counts of this clone. This chain joins TRBV2 and TRBJ2-1, with 8 bases lining up with TRBD2. J was trimmed by 7 bases and V by 2 bases; bases with no gene match: 7. This CDR3 spans 15 amino acids. Germline CDR1 reads SNHLY; CDR2 reads FYNNEI. The CDR3: CASSEYTGGENEQFF. CDR3 sequence (DNA): TGTGCCAGCAGTGAATACACCGGGGGGGAAAATGAGCAGTTCTTC.

The chain uses TRBV19 and TRBJ2-7; unclear D gene. Trimming removed 4 bases from V and 3 bases from J, with 13 bases in between. The CDR3 length is 14 residues. Germline CDR1 LNHDA, CDR2 SQIVND (reference sequence). CDR3 amino acids: CASSTADLYYEQYF. The CDR3 DNA reads TGTGCCAGTAGTACGGCAGACCTGTACTACGAGCAGTACTTC.

The CDR3 DNA reads as TGTGCCAGCAGCCGGGACAGAACCTACGAGCAGTACTTC. The encoded protein is CASSRDRTYEQYF. This chain connects TRBV6-5 to TRBJ2-7; TRBD1 agrees at 7 bases. After removal of 6 bases from V and 2 bases from J, the junction contained 4 bases not matched to a gene. The CDR3 contains 13 residues. The germline V gene has CDR1 MNHEY and CDR2 SVGAGI.

The chain couples TRBV9 to TRBJ1-1; 10 nucleotides align to TRBD1. CDR3 length: 16 amino acids. The V gene's germline CDR1 is SGDLS and CDR2 YYNGEE. The J segment lost 0 bases and the V segment lost 3 bases, leaving 5 bases of the junction unmatched. This CDR3 is CASSEGQGTLNTEAFF. The CDR3 nucleotides read TGTGCCAGCAGCGAGGGACAGGGGACCTTGAACACTGAAGCTTTCTTT. Combining the CDR3 with reference TRBV9 and TRBJ1-1 gives the whole variable domain DSGVTQTPKHLITATGQRVTLRCSPRSGDLSVYWYQQSLDQGLQFLIQYYNGEERAKGNILERFSAQQFPDLHSELNLSSLELGDSALYFCASSEGQGTLNTEAFFGQGTRLTVV.

The chain couples TRBV7-2 to TRBJ1-5; 7 bases fit TRBD1. This CDR3 contains 16 residues. V lost 2 bases to trimming and J lost 2 bases; unmatched junction nucleotides: 6. The germline gives CDR1 SGHTA, CDR2 FQGNSA. CDR3 amino acids: CASSLKGRGGNQPQHF. In DNA, the CDR3 is TGTGCCAGCAGCTTAAAGGGCAGGGGGGGCAATCAGCCCCAGCATTTT.

The chain employs TRBV5-6 and TRBJ2-2; tentative D call: TRBD2 (6 bases). The CDR3 sequence is 17 residues long. Germline CDR1 SGHDT, CDR2 YYEEEE. Trimming stripped 4 bases from V and 0 bases from J, with 16 bases between. CDR3 residues: CASSLPGVTTNTGELFF. Written as DNA, the CDR3 is TGTGCCAGCAGCCTACCGGGAGTGACCACGAACACCGGGGAGCTGTTTTTT. Supplemented by reference TRBV5-6 and TRBJ2-2, the full variable domain reads DAGVTQSPTHLIKTRGQQVTLRCSPKSGHDTVSWYQQALGQGPQFIFQYYEEEERQRGNFPDRFSGHQFPNYSSELNVNALLLGDSALYLCASSLPGVTTNTGELFFGEGSRLTVL.

The chain employs TRBV15 and TRBJ2-7, with D hard to call. This CDR3 spans 13 amino acids. With 6 bases removed from V and 1 base from J, the gap between germline ends came to 10 bases. Germline V CDR1 and CDR2: LNHNV, YYDKDF (reference sequence). The CDR3 is CATSTRRSYEQYF. The CDR3 DNA is TGTGCCACCAGTACTCGAAGGTCCTACGAGCAGTACTTC.

This chain connects TRBV2 to TRBJ1-5, with TRBD1 matching 7 bases. J gave up 2 bases and V 4 bases, and 2 bases lay outside the gene matches. Per germline, CDR1 SNHLY and CDR2 FYNNEI. The CDR3 runs to 14 residues. CDR3 nucleotide sequence: TGTGCCAGCAGTGCCGGGACAGGCAATCAGCCCCAGCATTTT. Translation: CASSAGTGNQPQHF.

On this clone: A junction end diverges from the germline sequence, so it may reflect a read error. The V gene is TRBV14, the J gene TRBJ1-2; D is uncertain. The CDR3 consists of 14 residues. CDR1 and CDR2 (germline): SGHDN, FVKESK. The CDR3 reads CASSILAQYSSQDF. In DNA form, the CDR3 reads TGTGCCAGCAGCATCCTCGCTCAGTATTCATCCCAGGATTTC.

The V call is TRBV3-1 (or the pseudogene TRBV3-2), the J call TRBJ1-3; D uncertain. The CDR3 sequence is 11 residues long. CDR1 and CDR2 from the germline V gene are LGHDT and YNNKEL (reference sequence). Trimming shortened V by 1 base and J by 5 bases, and 0 bases separated the two germline ends. This chain's CDR3 is CASSQGNTIYF. As DNA, the CDR3 is TGTGCCAGCAGCCAAGGAAACACCATATATTTT.

The gene calls are TRBV7-8 and TRBJ1-5; D perhaps matches TRBD1 (6 bases). The V and J ends lost 4 bases and 0 bases respectively, with 22 bases between them. This CDR3 comprises 19 residues. CDR1 SGHVS and CDR2 FQNEAQ come from the germline V gene. CDR3 loop: CASSYRGGAGLLSNQPQHF. The CDR3 DNA reads as TGTGCCAGCAGCTATAGAGGGGGGGCAGGACTACTTAGCAATCAGCCCCAGCATTTT. Looking up the rest from reference TRBV7-8 and TRBJ1-5 gives the full variable domain: GAGVSQSPRYKVAKRGQDVALRCDPISGHVSLFWYQQALGQGPEFLTYFQNEAQLDKSGLPSDRFFAERPEGSVSTLKIQRTQQEDSAVYLCASSYRGGAGLLSNQPQHFGDGTRLSIL.

The rearrangement uses TRBV28 and TRBJ2-2; TRBD1 matches 7 bases. Germline V lookup: CDR1 MDHEN, CDR2 SYDVKM. Losses at the gene ends were 10 bases for V and 3 bases for J; bases not matched to a gene: 5. The CDR3 runs to 13 residues. CDR3 sequence (DNA): TGTGCCACCCACAGGGGTGACACCGGGGAGCTGTTTTTT. This gives the protein CATHRGDTGELFF. Looking up the rest from reference TRBV28 and TRBJ2-2 gives the full variable domain: DVKVTQSSRYLVKRTGEKVFLECVQDMDHENMFWYRQDPGLGLRLIYFSYDVKMKEKGDIPEGYSVSREKKERFSLILESASTNQTSMYLCATHRGDTGELFFGEGSRLTVL.

This chain's CDR3 is CATSRDRGQGHGYTF. CDR3 sequence (DNA): TGTGCCACCAGCAGAGATCGGGGACAGGGGCACGGCTACACCTTC. The chain combines TRBV15 with TRBJ1-2; 10 nucleotides align to TRBD1. The V gene's germline CDR1 is LNHNV and CDR2 YYDKDF (reference sequence). Trimming removed 0 bases from V and 8 bases from J; junction bases left unmatched: 6. The CDR3 extends over 15 amino acids.

The chain links TRBV6-2 or TRBV6-3 to TRBJ1-2; D ambiguous. Trimming pared 0 bases from V and 4 bases from J, leaving 6 bases between. Germline V lookup: CDR1 MNHEY, CDR2 SVGEGT. CDR3 length equals 13 residues. The CDR3, as DNA: TGTGCCAGCAGTTACTCTATCGGCTATGGCTACACCTTC. The encoded protein is CASSYSIGYGYTF.

The chain employs TRBV19 and TRBJ2-2, with D possibly being TRBD1 (6 bases). This CDR3 is 15 amino acids long. The V and J ends lost 0 bases and 5 bases respectively, with 10 bases between them. Germline CDR1 LNHDA, CDR2 SQIVND (reference sequence). The CDR3 loop reads CASSIDAGATGELFF. The CDR3, as DNA: TGTGCCAGTAGTATAGATGCAGGGGCGACCGGGGAGCTGTTTTTT.

The rearrangement uses TRBV7-9 and TRBJ2-1; D is unresolved. CDR1 and CDR2 from the germline V gene are SEHNR and FQNEAQ (reference sequence). This CDR3 has 14 residues. V was pared by 2 bases and J by 6 bases, with 11 bases between. The CDR3 spells CASSLSSSANEQFF. As DNA, the CDR3 is TGTGCCAGCAGCTTAAGCAGTAGTGCCAATGAGCAGTTCTTC.

This sequence joins TRBV7-9 and TRBJ2-3; TRBD1 is a possible D gene (6 bases). The CDR3 runs to 14 residues. V shed 5 bases and J shed 1 base, with 10 bases lying between them. The germline CDR1 and CDR2 sequences are SEHNR and FQNEAQ (reference sequence). The CDR3 bases are TGTGCCAGCAGCACCTACAGGGGCACAGATACGCAGTATTTT. Translating it yields CASSTYRGTDTQYF.

The rearrangement uses TRBV6-5 and TRBJ1-1; no firm D call. The CDR3 covers 13 residues. Germline-derived CDR1 and CDR2 are MNHEY and SVGAGI. Trimming took off 6 bases at V and 0 bases at J, with 8 bases between the two ends. For the CDR3, the DNA is TGTGCCAGCAGCAAGGGTTTGAACACTGAAGCTTTCTTT. Translating it yields CASSKGLNTEAFF.

The rearrangement joins TRBV4-3 to TRBJ1-2, with 8 bases aligning to TRBD1. There are 13 residues in the CDR3. Trimming cost V 4 bases and J 8 bases; bases outside gene matches: 6. Germline CDR1 is LGHNA and CDR2 is YSLEER. The CDR3 region has the DNA TGCGCCAGCAGCCCTACAGGGGGACGAGGCTACACCTTC. Translating gives CASSPTGGRGYTF.

This clone was observed once. V usage is TRBV30 and J usage is TRBJ2-7; no clear D. This CDR3 has 11 amino acids. V shed 3 bases and J shed 3 bases, with 6 bases lying between them. Germline CDR1 GTSNPN, CDR2 SVGIG (reference sequence). The CDR3 loop reads CAWSVDYEQYF. The CDR3 DNA sequence: TGTGCCTGGAGCGTCGACTACGAGCAGTACTTC.

This clone was seen a single time. The chain carries TRBV19 and TRBJ2-1; TRBD1 agrees at 7 bases. Per the germline V gene, CDR1 is LNHDA and CDR2 is SQIVND (reference sequence). CDR3 size: 15 residues. The ends lost 7 bases at V and 0 bases at J; junction bases unmatched: 6. The CDR3 region has the DNA TGTGCCAGTATCGGACAGGTGAGCTCCTACAATGAGCAGTTCTTC. As protein: CASIGQVSSYNEQFF.

The chain carries TRBV5-4 and TRBJ1-2; D is possibly TRBD1 (6 bases). Germline values: CDR1 SGHNT, CDR2 YYREEE (reference sequence). V was shortened by 4 bases and J by 0 bases, with 10 bases between the two germline ends. The CDR3 loop spans 14 amino acids. The DNA of the CDR3 is TGTGCCAGCAGCACAGGGTTAGCTAACTATGGCTACACCTTC. This gives the protein CASSTGLANYGYTF.

This chain connects TRBV19 to TRBJ1-1; the match to TRBD1 covers 7 bases. The CDR3 runs to 12 residues. CDR1 LNHDA and CDR2 SQIVND come from the germline V gene (reference sequence). V lost 9 bases, J lost 7 bases, and 8 bases stayed unmatched. In DNA form, the CDR3 reads TGTGCCAGCCGAAACAGGGGAAATGAAGCTTTCTTT. This gives the protein CASRNRGNEAFF.

The V call is TRBV12-3 or TRBV12-4, the J call TRBJ1-2, with D unresolved. This CDR3 contains 12 residues. Trimming left V 3 bases short and J 8 bases short, with 10 bases between. The CDR3 protein is CASSFGILGYTF. The CDR3 DNA sequence: TGTGCCAGCAGTTTCGGAATTCTCGGCTACACCTTC.

The chain is built from TRBV3-1 (or the pseudogene TRBV3-2) and TRBJ1-3; possibly TRBD1 for D (5 bases). Germline V gene data show CDR1 as LGHDT and CDR2 as YNNKEL (reference sequence). This CDR3 comprises 14 residues. The V end lost 4 bases, the J end lost 9 bases, and 16 bases lay between the germline ends. This chain's CDR3 is CASSRGGVGSTIYF. The CDR3 coding sequence is TGTGCCAGCAGCCGGGGGGGGGTTGGCAGCACCATATATTTT.

This chain links TRBV19 with TRBJ2-5; D is undetermined. Deletions cut 3 bases from V and 5 bases from J, with 16 bases between. The V gene's germline CDR1 is LNHDA and CDR2 SQIVND (reference sequence). This CDR3 has 15 residues. This CDR3 reads CASSISNPGAETQYF. The DNA for the CDR3 is TGTGCCAGTAGTATCTCTAACCCCGGAGCCGAGACCCAGTACTTC.